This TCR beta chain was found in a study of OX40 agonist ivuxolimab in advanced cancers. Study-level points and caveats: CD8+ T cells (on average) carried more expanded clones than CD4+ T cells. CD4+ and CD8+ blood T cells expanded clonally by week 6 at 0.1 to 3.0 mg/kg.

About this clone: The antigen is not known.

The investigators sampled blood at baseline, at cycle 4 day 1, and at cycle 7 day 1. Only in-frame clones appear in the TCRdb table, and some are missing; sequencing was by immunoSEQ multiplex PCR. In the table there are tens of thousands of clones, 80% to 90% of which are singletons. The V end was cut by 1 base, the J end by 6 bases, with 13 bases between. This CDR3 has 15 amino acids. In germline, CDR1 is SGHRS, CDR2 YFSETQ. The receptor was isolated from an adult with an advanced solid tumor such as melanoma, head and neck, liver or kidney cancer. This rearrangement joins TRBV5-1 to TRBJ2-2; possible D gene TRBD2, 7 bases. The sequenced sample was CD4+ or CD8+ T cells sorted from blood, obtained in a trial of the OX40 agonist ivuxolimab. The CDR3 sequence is CASSLLRGPPGELFF. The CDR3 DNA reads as TGCGCCAGCAGCTTGTTGCGGGGGCCCCCCGGGGAGCTGTTTTTT.